This T cell receptor (beta chain) was profiled in a study of blood T cell repertoires in COVID-19. Across the study: Spain, Italy and the United States supplied samples that represented acute and convalescent COVID-19. The analysed material was cDNA or gDNA that came from T cells, B-cell-depleted T cells, or PBMCs.

Seattle patients were enrolled during active infection and followed longitudinally. How the authors handled the data: It was from reference gene primer amplification that nucleated cell counts were estimated. Some clones are missing from TCRdb's copy, which holds only in-frame ones; the method was immunoSEQ multiplex PCR. For V, J and clone size, that table is used; D and trimming come from the DNA. The data contain approximately 180,000 clones, around 85% of them singletons. The CDR3 covers 15 residues. The germline gives CDR1 SGHAT, CDR2 FQNNGV. Losses at the gene ends were 5 bases for V and 2 bases for J; bases not matched to a gene: 6.

The chain joins TRBV11-2 to TRBJ2-7, with TRBD1 matching over 10 bases. The sequenced sample consisted of peripheral blood. This clonotype originated in a person aged 65 to 85 with COVID-19, enrolled during active disease. The CDR3 nucleotides are TGTGCCAGCAGCGCCTCTGGGACAGGGGCCTACGAGCAGTACTTC. Translated, it gives CASSASGTGAYEQYF.